This T cell receptor (beta chain) was documented in a study of control samples from healthy donors and cancer patients. J gave up 5 bases and V 0 bases, and 4 bases lay outside the gene matches. This CDR3 region has 14 residues. Per the germline V gene, CDR1 is WNHNN and CDR2 is SYGVQD (reference sequence). The assay was immunoSEQ multiplex PCR, and TCRdb's table has in-frame clones only and misses some. The sample lists fewer than 85,000 clones; 91% were seen once. This chain links TRBV10-1 with TRBJ2-7; 7 nucleotides agree with TRBD2. This sequence originates from a man aged 25-45 years in good health. The source material was blood. The CDR3 coding sequence is TGCGCCAGCAGTGAGTCAGGGGAGGGCCACGAGCAGTACTTC. Amino acid sequence: CASSESGEGHEQYF.